This T cell receptor (beta chain) was sequenced for a study of cytotoxic CD8 clonotypes in ibrutinib-treated CLL. The CDR3 consists of 14 residues. Germline loops: CDR1 WSHSY, CDR2 SAAADI. Sequencing was performed with immunoSEQ multiplex PCR; in TCRdb, only in-frame clones are kept and a portion is missing. Of over 120,000 clones detected, 80% appear once; the ten largest clones hold 6% to 9.5%. On this clone itself: Its antigen remains unknown. An end of the junction differs from the germline gene, which may be a read error.

Study-level results: Private clonotypes, not public ones, expanded at ibrutinib response.

For TCR beta libraries, roughly 2 micrograms of genomic DNA were obtained from cryopreserved PBMCs. The V and J genes are TRBV10-2 and TRBJ2-3, with 12 bases aligning to TRBD2. The sample consisted of PBMCs, taken after 36 months of ibrutinib treatment. The sequence derives from a human donor with chronic lymphocytic leukemia. The CDR3 sequence is CGARASGRADTQYF. CDR3 bases: TGTGGAGCACGGGCTAGCGGGAGGGCAGATACGCAGTATTTT.